This is a list of T cell receptor beta chains from one sample in a study of T cell responses to AZD1222 COVID-19 vaccine. TCRdb's table, derived via immunoSEQ multiplex PCR, lists solely in-frame clones and lacks some. This sample carries some 110,000 clones, roughly 88% of them seen once, and the ten largest clones take 3.5% to 5%. The sample consisted of peripheral blood, taken on day 0 of MenACWY control vaccination. The receptor source for this set is an adult in good health. Both conserved end residues are part of each CDR3. The D gene is left open where the match is weak.

v_gene: TRBV18; d_gene: -; CDR3aa: CASSQGLWNEKLFF
v_gene: TRBV7-2; d_gene: -; CDR3aa: CASSSVLQGGGYTF
v_gene: TRBV18; d_gene: -; CDR3aa: CASSPGWDMNTEAFF
v_gene: TRBV6-2/TRBV6-3; d_gene: -; CDR3aa: CASSDRSSYNSPLHF
v_gene: TRBV3-1/TRBV3-2; d_gene: TRBD1; CDR3aa: CASSQAGTGGEKLFF
v_gene: TRBV28; d_gene: TRBD1; CDR3aa: CASRIRRTGAPIYGYTF
v_gene: TRBV4-1; d_gene: TRBD1; CDR3aa: CASSQAYTQGGNTEAFF
v_gene: TRBV19; d_gene: -; CDR3aa: CASSIPRDGYQPQHF
v_gene: TRBV10-2; d_gene: TRBD1; CDR3aa: CASSAQGLGQPQHF
v_gene: TRBV4-2; d_gene: TRBD1; CDR3aa: CASSPGTGNIPLHF
v_gene: TRBV29-1; d_gene: -; CDR3aa: CSVRGTPPLATNEKLFF
v_gene: TRBV20-1; d_gene: TRBD2; CDR3aa: CSASPSGGVFTDTQYF
v_gene: TRBV3-1/TRBV3-2; d_gene: -; CDR3aa: CASSRRLGGGRTQYF
v_gene: TRBV6-2/TRBV6-3; d_gene: TRBD2; CDR3aa: CASSFPGGIRFEETQYF
v_gene: TRBV15; d_gene: -; CDR3aa: CATKLEGASSPLHF
v_gene: TRBV4-3; d_gene: -; CDR3aa: CASSQQGGFDTGELFF
v_gene: TRBV5-1; d_gene: -; CDR3aa: CASSFVGGQTSTDTQYF
v_gene: TRBV13; d_gene: -; CDR3aa: CASRRLTGAYEQYF
v_gene: TRBV6-2/TRBV6-3; d_gene: TRBD1; CDR3aa: CASSPLQGARDEAFF
v_gene: TRBV11-1; d_gene: TRBD1; CDR3aa: CASSPTGTGRYEQYF
v_gene: TRBV4-2; d_gene: TRBD2; CDR3aa: CASSPGTSGRTDTQYF
v_gene: TRBV19; d_gene: TRBD1; CDR3aa: CASSIAATGRYEQYF
v_gene: TRBV2; d_gene: -; CDR3aa: CASRAGRAREKLFF
v_gene: TRBV29-1; d_gene: -; CDR3aa: CSVADAGVYTF
v_gene: TRBV27; d_gene: -; CDR3aa: CASTLRGWDRNTEAFF
v_gene: TRBV7-6; d_gene: -; CDR3aa: CASSPGGGSLFLGSKNIQYF
v_gene: TRBV6-1; d_gene: TRBD1; CDR3aa: CASSVGVTGGGEKLFF
v_gene: TRBV5-1; d_gene: -; CDR3aa: CASSLAGGGMNTEAFF
v_gene: TRBV5-6; d_gene: TRBD1; CDR3aa: CASSLGTGSGYTF